This TCR beta chain originates from a study of blood T cell repertoires in COVID-19. Per the original data handling: Quantification of nucleated cells was approximated via reference gene primer amplification. Sequencing used immunoSEQ multiplex PCR; TCRdb keeps in-frame clones, though not all of them. That table supplies the V and J calls and clone size; D and trimming were determined from the DNA. The sample lists about 400,000 clones, about 88% seen once, with over 2.5% in the top ten. Germline CDR1 reads ENHRY; CDR2 reads SYGVKD. V lost 3 bases and J lost 0; bases outside the gene matches: 3. CDR3 size: 15 residues.

The sequenced sample was peripheral blood. The chain links TRBV10-3 to TRBJ1-1, with 8 bases fitting TRBD1. This receptor was obtained from a human donor in a cohort sampled during active COVID-19. Here the CDR3 DNA reads TGTGCCATCAGTGACAGGGGGCGAGTGAACACTGAAGCTTTCTTT. Protein product: CAISDRGRVNTEAFF.